This is a list of T cell receptor beta chains from one sample in a study of blood T cell repertoires in COVID-19. Using immunoSEQ multiplex PCR, the repertoire was profiled, and TCRdb retains in-frame clones only, with some absent. The sample contains approximately 150,000 clones, more than 75% of which appear only once. The sequencing input was peripheral blood. Receptor source: a man aged 55 to 70 with active or convalescent COVID-19. CDR3s include the opening cysteine and the closing phenylalanine or tryptophan. A D gene is named only where the DNA matches it firmly. For some rows the clone size is stated as once, few or many, or as a class when expanded; others skip it.

size	V	J	length	D	CDR3	DNA
-	TRBV5-1	TRBJ1-4	15	TRBD1	CASSLEGQGEGKLFF	TGCGCCAGCAGCTTGGAGGGACAGGGGGAGGGAAAACTGTTTTTT
-	TRBV19	TRBJ2-5	16	-	CASKPQGSRAEETQYF	TGTGCCAGTAAGCCCCAGGGGTCTAGGGCCGAAGAGACCCAGTACTTC
-	TRBV29-1	TRBJ1-2	12	-	CSVEGSAYGYTF	TGCAGCGTTGAGGGCTCGGCCTATGGCTACACCTTC
-	TRBV14	TRBJ1-1	13	-	CASSQGRNTEAFF	TGTGCCAGCAGCCAAGGGAGGAACACTGAAGCTTTCTTT
-	TRBV5-8	TRBJ2-7	17	TRBD1	CASSVNVGTGRSYEQYF	TGTGCCAGCAGCGTTAACGTAGGGACAGGGAGAAGCTACGAGCAGTACTTC
-	TRBV18	TRBJ2-5	15	-	CASSPPGLVRGTQYF	TGTGCCAGCTCACCACCCGGTTTGGTAAGAGGGACCCAGTACTTC
-	TRBV7-9	TRBJ1-1	15	-	CASSLKGHDGSGAFF	TGTGCCAGCAGCTTGAAGGGACATGACGGGTCGGGAGCTTTCTTT
-	TRBV15	TRBJ1-4	15	-	CATNLRGGLREKLFF	TGTGCCACCAACCTAAGGGGAGGGTTGCGTGAAAAACTGTTTTTT
-	TRBV6-1	TRBJ1-4	15	TRBD1	CASSEVGGTGSYLFF	TGTGCCAGCAGTGAAGTAGGGGGGACAGGGTCGTATCTGTTTTTT
-	TRBV19	TRBJ2-1	16	-	CASSAARLPPFNEQFF	TGTGCCAGTAGTGCAGCCCGACTACCGCCTTTCAATGAGCAGTTCTTC
-	TRBV5-1	TRBJ2-3	16	TRBD1	CASSLGTGGPADTQYF	TGCGCCAGCAGCTTGGGAACAGGGGGCCCGGCGGATACGCAGTATTTT
-	TRBV7-9	TRBJ1-6	15	-	CASIIAGVENSPLHF	TGTGCCAGCATCATTGCAGGGGTTGAAAATTCACCCCTCCACTTT
-	TRBV12-3/TRBV12-4	TRBJ1-5	13	-	CASRNQGREPQHF	TGTGCCAGCAGGAATCAGGGGAGGGAGCCCCAGCATTTT
once	TRBV29-1	TRBJ1-2	10	TRBD1	CSGDRDGYTF	TGCAGCGGGGACAGGGATGGCTACACCTTC
-	TRBV7-2	TRBJ1-5	14	TRBD1	CASSPGTGHQPQHF	TGTGCCAGCAGCCCAGGGACAGGTCATCAGCCCCAGCATTTT
-	TRBV6-5	TRBJ1-2	15	-	CASSYRLQGRYGYTF	TGTGCCAGCAGTTATCGTCTACAGGGCCGTTACGGCTACACCTTC
-	TRBV2	TRBJ1-4	13	-	CASEPPTNEKLFF	TGTGCCAGCGAGCCTCCAACTAATGAAAAACTGTTTTTT
once	TRBV11-2	TRBJ2-1	14	TRBD2	CASSTQREHNEQFF	TGTGCCAGCAGCACCCAGCGGGAGCACAATGAGCAGTTCTTC
-	TRBV5-4	TRBJ2-3	18	TRBD2	CASSAPGVAGHLSDTQYF	TGTGCCAGCAGCGCACCCGGGGTAGCGGGCCACCTATCAGATACGCAGTATTTT
-	TRBV6-5	TRBJ2-7	15	-	CASRARSGQSYEQYF	TGTGCCAGCAGAGCCAGATCGGGACAAAGCTACGAGCAGTACTTC
-	TRBV2	TRBJ1-5	14	-	CASSEEAGFQPQHF	TGTGCCAGCAGTGAAGAGGCAGGGTTTCAGCCCCAGCATTTT
-	TRBV12-3/TRBV12-4	TRBJ1-2	13	TRBD1	CASSTGQQYGYTF	TGTGCCAGCAGCACGGGACAGCAATATGGCTACACCTTC
-	TRBV6-5	TRBJ1-2	14	TRBD1	CASRQGAWGYGYTF	TGTGCCAGCAGACAGGGGGCGTGGGGCTATGGCTACACCTTC
-	TRBV5-1	TRBJ1-2	14	TRBD1	CASRPPGQDYGYTF	TGCGCCAGCAGGCCACCGGGACAGGACTATGGCTACACCTTC
-	TRBV6-6	TRBJ1-4	15	TRBD1	CASRTQGAEGEKLFF	TGTGCCAGCAGAACCCAGGGGGCGGAAGGTGAAAAACTGTTTTTT
-	TRBV7-2	TRBJ2-3	17	TRBD1	CASSLVPTGILSDTQYF	TGTGCCAGCAGCTTGGTACCGACAGGGATTTTGTCAGATACGCAGTATTTT
-	TRBV14	TRBJ2-7	12	-	CASSSGVYEQYF	TGTGCCAGCAGCTCCGGGGTTTACGAGCAGTACTTC
-	TRBV4-1	TRBJ1-5	18	-	CASSQEDPQGESNQPQHF	TGCGCCAGCAGCCAAGAGGACCCACAGGGCGAAAGCAATCAGCCCCAGCATTTT
-	TRBV12-3/TRBV12-4	TRBJ2-1	13	-	CASSKSTYSYQFF	TGTGCCAGCAGTAAGTCTACCTACTCTTATCAGTTCTTC
-	TRBV3-1/TRBV3-2	TRBJ1-4	12	-	CASSQGIGGLFF	TGTGCCAGCAGCCAAGGGATAGGGGGACTGTTTTTT
-	TRBV13	TRBJ2-4	18	TRBD2	CASSRTSGGAWAKNIQYF	TGTGCCAGCAGCAGGACTAGCGGGGGGGCCTGGGCCAAAAACATTCAGTACTTC
-	TRBV19	TRBJ1-5	15	TRBD1	CASSVTGEGNQPQHF	TGTGCCAGTAGTGTAACAGGGGAAGGCAATCAGCCCCAGCATTTT
-	TRBV2	TRBJ2-3	15	TRBD1	CARQPGQGVTDTQYF	TGTGCCAGACAACCGGGACAGGGTGTCACAGATACGCAGTATTTT